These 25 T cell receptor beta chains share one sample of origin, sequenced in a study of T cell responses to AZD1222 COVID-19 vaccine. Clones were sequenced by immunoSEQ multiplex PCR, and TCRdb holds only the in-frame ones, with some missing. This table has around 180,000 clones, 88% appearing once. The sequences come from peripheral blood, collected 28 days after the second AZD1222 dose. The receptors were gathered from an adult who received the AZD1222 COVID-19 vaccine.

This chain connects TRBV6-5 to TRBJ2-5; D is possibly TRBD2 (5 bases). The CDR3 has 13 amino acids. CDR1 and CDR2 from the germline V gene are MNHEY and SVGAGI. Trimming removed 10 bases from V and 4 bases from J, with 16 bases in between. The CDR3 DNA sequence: TGTGCCACCGGACCGGGGTGGGGAGAGACCCAGTACTTC. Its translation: CATGPGWGETQYF.

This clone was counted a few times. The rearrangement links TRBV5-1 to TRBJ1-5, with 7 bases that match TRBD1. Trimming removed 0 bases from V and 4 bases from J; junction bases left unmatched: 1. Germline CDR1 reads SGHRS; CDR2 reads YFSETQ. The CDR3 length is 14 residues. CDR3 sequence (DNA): TGCGCCAGCAGCTTGGGGGACAGAAATCAGCCCCAGCATTTT. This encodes CASSLGDRNQPQHF.

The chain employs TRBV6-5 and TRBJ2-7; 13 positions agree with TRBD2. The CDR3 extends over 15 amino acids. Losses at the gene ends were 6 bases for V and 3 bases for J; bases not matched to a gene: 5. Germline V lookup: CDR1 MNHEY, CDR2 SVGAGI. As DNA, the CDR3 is TGTGCCAGCAGACGACTAGCGGGAGGTCTCTACGAGCAGTACTTC. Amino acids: CASRRLAGGLYEQYF.

CDR3 region: CATSDPPRSGTGELFF. The CDR3 bases are TGTGCCACCAGTGACCCCCCCCGGTCGGGCACCGGGGAGCTGTTTTTT. This chain joins TRBV24-1 and TRBJ2-2; no clear D. The V gene's germline CDR1 is KGHDR and CDR2 SFDVKD. V was trimmed by 4 bases and J by 4 bases, leaving 15 bases between them. There are 16 residues in the CDR3.

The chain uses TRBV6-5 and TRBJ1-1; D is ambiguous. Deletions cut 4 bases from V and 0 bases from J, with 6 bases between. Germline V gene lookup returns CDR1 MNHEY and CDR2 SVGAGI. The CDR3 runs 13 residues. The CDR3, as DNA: TGTGCCAGCAGTTCCTATTTGAACACTGAAGCTTTCTTT. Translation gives CASSSYLNTEAFF.

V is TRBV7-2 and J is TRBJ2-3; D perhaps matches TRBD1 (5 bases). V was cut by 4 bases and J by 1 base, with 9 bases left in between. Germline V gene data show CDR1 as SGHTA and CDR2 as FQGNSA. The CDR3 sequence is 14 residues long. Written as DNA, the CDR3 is TGTGCCAGCAGCTCGCAGGGCGGCACAGATACGCAGTATTTT. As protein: CASSSQGGTDTQYF.

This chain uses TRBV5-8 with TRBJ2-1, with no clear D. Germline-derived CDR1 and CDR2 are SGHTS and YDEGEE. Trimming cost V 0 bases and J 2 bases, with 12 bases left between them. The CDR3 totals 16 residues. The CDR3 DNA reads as TGTGCCAGCAGCTTGGGGTTGGCACTCACCTACAATGAGCAGTTCTTC. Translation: CASSLGLALTYNEQFF.

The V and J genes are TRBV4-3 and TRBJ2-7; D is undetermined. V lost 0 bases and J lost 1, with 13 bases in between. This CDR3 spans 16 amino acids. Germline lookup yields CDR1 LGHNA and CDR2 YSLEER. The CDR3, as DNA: TGCGCCAGCAGCCAAGATCGTACTATGGGGTCCTACGAGCAGTACTTC. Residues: CASSQDRTMGSYEQYF.

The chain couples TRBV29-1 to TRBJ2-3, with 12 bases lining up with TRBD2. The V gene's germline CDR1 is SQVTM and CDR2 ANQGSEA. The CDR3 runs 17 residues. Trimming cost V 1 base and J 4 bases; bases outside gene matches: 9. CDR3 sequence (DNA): TGCAGCGTTGAAGGGGCCGGACTAGCGGGAATCGCAGATACGCAGTATTTT. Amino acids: CSVEGAGLAGIADTQYF.

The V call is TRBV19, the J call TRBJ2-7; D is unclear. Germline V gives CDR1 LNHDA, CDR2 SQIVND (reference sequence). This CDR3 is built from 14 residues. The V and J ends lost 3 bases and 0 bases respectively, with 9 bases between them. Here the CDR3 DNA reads TGTGCCAGTAGTATCTCGGCGGACTCCTACGAGCAGTACTTC. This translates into CASSISADSYEQYF.

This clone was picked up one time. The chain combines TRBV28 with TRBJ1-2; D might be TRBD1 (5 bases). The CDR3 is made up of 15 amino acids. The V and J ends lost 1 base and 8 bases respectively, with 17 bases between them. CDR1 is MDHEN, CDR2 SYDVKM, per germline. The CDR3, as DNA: TGTGCCAGCAGTTTATCGGTCAAGGCCCAGGGAGGCTACACCTTC. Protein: CASSLSVKAQGGYTF.

CDR3 in amino acids: CASSTHSETYEQYF. Written as DNA, the CDR3 is TGTGCCAGCAGCACCCATTCGGAAACCTACGAGCAGTACTTC. The chain has TRBV7-9 and TRBJ2-7; the D is unclear. CDR1 is SEHNR, CDR2 FQNEAQ, per germline (reference sequence). Trimming removed 5 bases from V and 2 bases from J, with 13 bases in between. The CDR3 totals 14 residues.

CDR3 amino acids: CASSGGLATYNEQFF. The CDR3 DNA is TGCGCCAGCAGCGGGGGACTAGCCACCTACAATGAGCAGTTCTTC. The chain recombines TRBV5-1 with TRBJ2-1; 9 bases are a match to TRBD2. Germline V gene lookup returns CDR1 SGHRS and CDR2 YFSETQ. Trimming cost V 4 bases and J 2 bases; bases outside gene matches: 4. The CDR3 has 15 residues.

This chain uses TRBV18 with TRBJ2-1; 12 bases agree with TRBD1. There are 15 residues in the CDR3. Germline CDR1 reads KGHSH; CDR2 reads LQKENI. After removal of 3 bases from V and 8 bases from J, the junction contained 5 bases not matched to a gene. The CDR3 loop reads CASSPGQGAPDEQFF. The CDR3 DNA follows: TGTGCCAGCTCACCGGGACAGGGGGCCCCCGATGAGCAGTTCTTC.

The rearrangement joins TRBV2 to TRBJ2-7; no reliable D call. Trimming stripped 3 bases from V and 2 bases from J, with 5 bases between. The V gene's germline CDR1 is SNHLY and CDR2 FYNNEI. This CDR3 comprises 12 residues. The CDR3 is CASSDQPYEQYF. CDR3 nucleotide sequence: TGTGCCAGCAGTGACCAACCCTACGAGCAGTACTTC.

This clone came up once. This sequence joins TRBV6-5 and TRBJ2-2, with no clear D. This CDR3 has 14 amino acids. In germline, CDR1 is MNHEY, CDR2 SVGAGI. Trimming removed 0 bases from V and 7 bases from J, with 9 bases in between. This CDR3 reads CASSYSEVGGELFF. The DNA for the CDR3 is TGTGCCAGCAGTTACTCTGAAGTTGGCGGGGAGCTGTTTTTT.

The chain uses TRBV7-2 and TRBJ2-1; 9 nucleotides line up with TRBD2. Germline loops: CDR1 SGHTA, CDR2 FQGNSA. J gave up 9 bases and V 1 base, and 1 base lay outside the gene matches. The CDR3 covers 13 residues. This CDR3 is CASSLEAGGEQFF. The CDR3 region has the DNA TGTGCCAGCAGCTTAGAAGCGGGAGGTGAGCAGTTCTTC.

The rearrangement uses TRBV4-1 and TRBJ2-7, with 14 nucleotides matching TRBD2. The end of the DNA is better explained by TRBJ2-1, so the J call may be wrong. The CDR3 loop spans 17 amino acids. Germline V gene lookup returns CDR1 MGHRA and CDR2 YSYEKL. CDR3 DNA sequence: TGCGCCAGCAGCCTCGGGACTAGCGGGAGTTCCTACAATGAGCAGTTCTTC. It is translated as CASSLGTSGSSYNEQFF.

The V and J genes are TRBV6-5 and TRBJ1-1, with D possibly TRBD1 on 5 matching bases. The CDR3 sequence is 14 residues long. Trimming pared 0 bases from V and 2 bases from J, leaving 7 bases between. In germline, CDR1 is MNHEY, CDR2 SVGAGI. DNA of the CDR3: TGTGCCAGCAGTTACTCGACAGAAAACACTGAAGCTTTCTTT. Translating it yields CASSYSTENTEAFF.

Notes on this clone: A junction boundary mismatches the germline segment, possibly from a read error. This chain's CDR3 is CAISEWGEWWEF. The CDR3 region has the DNA TGTGCCATCAGTGAGTGGGGGGAATGGTGGGAATTT. This chain uses TRBV10-3 with TRBJ1-1; a possible D gene is TRBD1 (5 bases). CDR1 ENHRY and CDR2 SYGVKD come from the germline V gene. This CDR3 contains 12 residues.

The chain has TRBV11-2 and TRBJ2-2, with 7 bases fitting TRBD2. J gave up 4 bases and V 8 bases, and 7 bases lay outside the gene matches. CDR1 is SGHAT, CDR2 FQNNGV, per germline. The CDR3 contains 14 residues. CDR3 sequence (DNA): TGTGCCAGCGTGGGCGGGAGAGGCACCGGGGAGCTGTTTTTT. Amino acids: CASVGGRGTGELFF. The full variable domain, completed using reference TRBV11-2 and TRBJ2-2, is EAGVAQSPRYKIIEKRQSVAFWCNPISGHATLYWYQQILGQGPKLLIQFQNNGVVDDSQLPKDRFSAERLKGVDSTLKIQPAKLEDSAVYLCASVGGRGTGELFFGEGSRLTVL.

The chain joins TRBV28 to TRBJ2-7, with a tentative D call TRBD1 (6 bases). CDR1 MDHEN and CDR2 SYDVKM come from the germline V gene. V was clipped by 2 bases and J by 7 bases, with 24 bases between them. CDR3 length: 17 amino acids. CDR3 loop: CASSLEIGTGNLWEQYF. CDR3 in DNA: TGTGCCAGCAGTTTAGAGATTGGTACAGGGAACCTCTGGGAGCAGTACTTC.

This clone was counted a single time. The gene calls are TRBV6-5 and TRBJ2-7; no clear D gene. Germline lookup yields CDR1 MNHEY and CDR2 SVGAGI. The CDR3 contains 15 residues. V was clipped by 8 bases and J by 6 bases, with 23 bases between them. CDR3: CASLPGTAPTGEQYF. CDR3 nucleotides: TGTGCCAGCCTGCCGGGCACCGCTCCTACTGGCGAGCAGTACTTC.

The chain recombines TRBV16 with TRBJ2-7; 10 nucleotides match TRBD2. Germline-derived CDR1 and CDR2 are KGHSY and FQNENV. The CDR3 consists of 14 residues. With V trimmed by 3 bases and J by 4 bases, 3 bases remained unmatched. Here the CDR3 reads CASSHTSGTYEQYF. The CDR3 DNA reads TGTGCCAGCAGCCACACTAGCGGGACATACGAGCAGTACTTC.

CDR3 loop: CASSFPWGGTYEQYF. The CDR3 DNA reads TGTGCCAGCAGTTTCCCCTGGGGGGGAACATACGAGCAGTACTTC. The chain joins TRBV28 to TRBJ2-7, with 7 bases fitting TRBD2. V was pared by 3 bases and J by 4 bases, with 9 bases of the junction left unmatched. The CDR3 sequence is 15 residues long. In germline, CDR1 is MDHEN, CDR2 SYDVKM.